Presented here are 29 T cell receptor beta chains from one specimen sequenced in a study of cytomegalovirus exposure and HLA in healthy donors. PCR amplification relied on 60 Vbeta primers (plus 13 Jbeta primers). Sequenced by immunoSEQ multiplex PCR; TCRdb stores in-frame clones only, minus some. The sample consists of some 13,000 clones, over 55% of them appearing once. Sequencing was done on a sample of PBMCs. All receptors derive from a woman in her forties or fifties in good health and CMV-seropositive.

This clone has a single count. This rearrangement joins TRBV4-1 to TRBJ2-5; TRBD1 matches 9 bases. The germline gives CDR1 MGHRA, CDR2 YSYEKL. Unmatched junction bases numbered 15, after V lost 4 bases and J lost 9 bases. This CDR3 region has 16 residues. The CDR3 sequence is CASSLMFRDRDSSQYF. DNA for the CDR3: TGCGCCAGCAGCCTTATGTTCCGGGACAGGGATTCGTCCCAGTACTTC.

The chain employs TRBV29-1 and TRBJ1-1; D not resolved. Trimming removed 4 bases at V and 0 bases at J, with 12 bases between. The CDR3 totals 14 residues. Germline-derived CDR1 and CDR2 are SQVTM and ANQGSEA. The CDR3 DNA follows: TGCAGCGTTGCCGGTATGGACTTGAACACTGAAGCTTTCTTT. Translation gives CSVAGMDLNTEAFF.

V is TRBV6-1 and J is TRBJ1-2; 10 bases match TRBD1. The CDR3 has 13 residues. V shed 11 bases, J shed 4 bases, and the junction held 7 bases outside the gene matches. The V gene's germline CDR1 is MNHNS and CDR2 SASEGT. The CDR3 here is CAGRQGASYGYTF. Here the CDR3 DNA reads TGTGCCGGAAGACAGGGGGCATCCTATGGCTACACCTTC.

The chain employs TRBV29-1 and TRBJ1-5; D perhaps matches TRBD1 (6 bases). The length of the CDR3 is 12 residues. The V end lost 7 bases, the J end lost 7 bases, and 14 bases lay between the germline ends. In germline, CDR1 is SQVTM, CDR2 ANQGSEA. The CDR3 sequence is CSAGGGDQPQHF. CDR3 sequence (DNA): TGCAGCGCCGGAGGGGGGGACCAGCCCCAGCATTTT. Combining the CDR3 with reference TRBV29-1 and TRBJ1-5 gives the whole variable domain SAVISQKPSRDICQRGTSLTIQCQVDSQVTMMFWYRQQPGQSLTLIATANQGSEATYESGFVIDKFPISRPNLTFSTLTVSNMSPEDSSIYLCSAGGGDQPQHFGDGTRLSIL.

This rearrangement joins TRBV6-5 to TRBJ1-2; D gene unclear. V lost 5 bases, J lost 5 bases, and 9 bases lay in between. This CDR3 is 12 amino acids long. Per germline, CDR1 MNHEY and CDR2 SVGAGI. Here the CDR3 DNA reads TGTGCCAGCAGTAGTGTTCTATATGGCTACACCTTC. This codes for CASSSVLYGYTF.

This clone was observed a handful of times. The chain links TRBV29-1 to TRBJ2-1, with 8 bases fitting TRBD2. The germline gives CDR1 SQVTM, CDR2 ANQGSEA. CDR3 size: 11 residues. V lost 6 bases and J lost 10; bases outside the gene matches: 5. For the CDR3, the DNA is TGCAGCGTGTTAGCGGGACGGGAGCAGTTCTTC. It specifies CSVLAGREQFF.

Note on this clone: A read error may explain this, as a much larger clone is one base away. The missing conserved phenylalanine or tryptophan at the end of this CDR3 makes a read error likely. V usage is TRBV6-6 and J usage is TRBJ1-5, with D perhaps matching TRBD1 (5 bases). This CDR3 contains 13 residues. CDR1 and CDR2 from the germline V gene are MNHNY and SVGAGI (reference sequence). Deletions cut 7 bases from V and 6 bases from J, with 13 bases between. CDR3 protein: CASKGGAIQPQHL. The DNA of the CDR3 is TGTGCCAGCAAAGGAGGGGCCATTCAGCCCCAGCATCTT.

The gene calls are TRBV25-1 and TRBJ2-6; 9 nucleotides match TRBD1. From germline, CDR1 is MGHDK and CDR2 SYGVNS. This CDR3 is 18 amino acids long. The trim removed 3 bases at V and 2 bases at J, leaving 8 bases unmatched. CDR3 protein: CASSDWGTGTPGANVLTF. In DNA form, the CDR3 reads TGTGCCAGCAGTGATTGGGGGACAGGGACTCCTGGGGCCAACGTCCTGACTTTC.

CDR3 residues: CASSPGREQYF. The CDR3 DNA is TGTGCCAGCAGTCCAGGGCGCGAGCAGTACTTC. The rearrangement links TRBV11-2 to TRBJ2-7; D possibly corresponds to TRBD1 (5 bases). Trimming took off 6 bases at V and 6 bases at J, with 9 bases between the two ends. Germline assignment: CDR1 SGHAT and CDR2 FQNNGV. This CDR3 is 11 amino acids long. The full variable domain, with the rest looked up from reference TRBV11-2 and TRBJ2-7, is EAGVAQSPRYKIIEKRQSVAFWCNPISGHATLYWYQQILGQGPKLLIQFQNNGVVDDSQLPKDRFSAERLKGVDSTLKIQPAKLEDSAVYLCASSPGREQYFGPGTRLTVT.

The chain joins TRBV4-1 to TRBJ2-2; D may be TRBD2 (5 bases). The germline V gene has CDR1 MGHRA and CDR2 YSYEKL. The V gene lost 0 bases and the J gene lost 0 bases, with 8 bases spanning the gap. This CDR3 comprises 16 residues. CDR3 sequence reads: CASSQEEAANTGELFF. The CDR3 DNA reads TGCGCCAGCAGCCAAGAGGAGGCCGCGAACACCGGGGAGCTGTTTTTT.

V gene TRBV4-2 combines with J gene TRBJ1-4; weak D call: TRBD1 (6 bases). The CDR3 loop spans 15 amino acids. V was trimmed by 0 bases and J by 8 bases, leaving 13 bases between them. Germline lookup yields CDR1 LGHNA and CDR2 YNFKEQ. The DNA of the CDR3 is TGTGCCAGCAGCCAAGAGACCAGGGGTCGCGAAAAACTGTTTTTT. This codes for CASSQETRGREKLFF.

This rearrangement joins TRBV25-1 to TRBJ2-2; D gene ambiguous. CDR1 MGHDK and CDR2 SYGVNS come from the germline V gene. With 3 bases removed from V and 4 bases from J, the gap between germline ends came to 12 bases. The CDR3 loop spans 15 amino acids. Here the CDR3 DNA reads TGTGCCAGCAGTGACGCGTCGGGTAGCACCGGGGAGCTGTTTTTT. Translation: CASSDASGSTGELFF.

The table lists this clone with a count of one. The chain recombines TRBV14 with TRBJ2-3; D is unresolved. This CDR3 spans 13 amino acids. V lost 0 bases to trimming and J lost 9 bases, with 10 bases between them. Germline loops: CDR1 SGHDN, CDR2 FVKESK. DNA of the CDR3: TGTGCCAGCAGCCAAGATAACGGAGCAACGCAGTATTTT. As protein: CASSQDNGATQYF. The variable domain in full, completed from reference TRBV14 and TRBJ2-3, reads EAGVTQFPSHSVIEKGQTVTLRCDPISGHDNLYWYRRVMGKEIKFLLHFVKESKQDESGMPNNRFLAERTGGTYSTLKVQPAELEDSGVYFCASSQDNGATQYFGPGTRLTVL.

The chain links TRBV7-9 to TRBJ2-7; TRBD1 aligns across 10 bases. Germline loops: CDR1 SEHNR, CDR2 FQNEAQ (reference sequence). After removal of 5 bases from V and 3 bases from J, the junction contained 4 bases not matched to a gene. This CDR3 is 14 amino acids long. CDR3 amino acids: CASSGWDRGYEQYF. The CDR3 DNA reads TGTGCCAGCAGCGGATGGGACAGGGGCTACGAGCAGTACTTC.

This rearrangement joins TRBV4-1 to TRBJ2-6, with 7 bases fitting TRBD1. Germline V gene sequence: CDR1 MGHRA, CDR2 YSYEKL. V lost 6 bases to trimming and J lost 0 bases; unmatched junction nucleotides: 5. The CDR3 spans 16 residues. CDR3: CASRRQGNSGANVLTF. CDR3 DNA sequence: TGCGCCAGCAGGCGACAGGGTAACTCTGGGGCCAACGTCCTGACTTTC.

This chain joins TRBV29-1 and TRBJ2-7; 7 bases match TRBD2. V trimming: 7 bases; J trimming: 7 bases; junction bases outside the gene matches: 7. CDR3 size: 11 residues. Germline CDR1 SQVTM, CDR2 ANQGSEA. The CDR3 DNA is TGCAGCGCTCGGCTAGCGGAGGAGCAGTACTTC. The encoded protein is CSARLAEEQYF.

The chain recombines TRBV4-2 with TRBJ2-6; 7 bases fit TRBD1. Germline V gene lookup returns CDR1 LGHNA and CDR2 YNFKEQ. J gave up 3 bases and V 0 bases, and 2 bases lay outside the gene matches. The CDR3 has 16 residues. CDR3: CASSQESGGGANVLTF. DNA of the CDR3: TGTGCCAGCAGCCAAGAGTCAGGGGGTGGGGCCAACGTCCTGACTTTC.

This clone qualifies as medium-sized (0.01 to 0.1%). The rearrangement joins TRBV7-2 to TRBJ2-7; TRBD1 is a possible D gene (5 bases). The CDR3 sequence is 11 residues long. Germline loops: CDR1 SGHTA, CDR2 FQGNSA. The V gene lost 3 bases and the J gene lost 5 bases, with 5 bases spanning the gap. The CDR3 sequence: CASSLTDEQYF. The CDR3, as DNA: TGTGCCAGCAGCTTGACAGACGAGCAGTACTTC.

This clone appeared a few times. The gene calls are TRBV4-1 and TRBJ1-2; D possibly corresponds to TRBD1 (6 bases). V dropped 3 bases and J dropped 5 bases, with 19 bases sitting between them. This CDR3 is 16 amino acids long. Germline V gives CDR1 MGHRA, CDR2 YSYEKL. The chain's CDR3 is CASSQWTDTPSYGYTF. DNA for the CDR3: TGCGCCAGCAGCCAGTGGACAGATACGCCTAGTTATGGCTACACCTTC.

The J gene is TRBJ1-2, the V gene TRBV10-3, with D possibly TRBD1 on 5 matching bases. V gave up 7 bases and J gave up 0 bases, with 9 bases separating them. The germline gives CDR1 ENHRY, CDR2 SYGVKD. CDR3 length: 13 amino acids. CDR3 loop: CAITDSSNYGYTF. DNA of the CDR3: TGTGCCATCACAGACAGTTCTAACTATGGCTACACCTTC.

This chain uses TRBV11-2 with TRBJ2-4; D possibly corresponds to TRBD2 (5 bases). This CDR3 spans 16 amino acids. Germline CDR1 reads SGHAT; CDR2 reads FQNNGV. Between the trimmed V and J ends, which lost 4 bases and 7 bases, there was a span of 20 bases. CDR3 sequence (DNA): TGTGCCAGCAGCTCGGATGGACTTGGTTCCGGCAACATTCAGTACTTC. As protein: CASSSDGLGSGNIQYF. Looking up the rest from reference TRBV11-2 and TRBJ2-4 gives the full variable domain: EAGVAQSPRYKIIEKRQSVAFWCNPISGHATLYWYQQILGQGPKLLIQFQNNGVVDDSQLPKDRFSAERLKGVDSTLKIQPAKLEDSAVYLCASSSDGLGSGNIQYFGAGTRLSVL.

This clone occurred a few times. The chain is built from TRBV5-1 and TRBJ2-1; possibly TRBD2 for D (6 bases). CDR3 length: 13 residues. Germline-derived CDR1 and CDR2 are SGHRS and YFSETQ. Trimming cost V 2 bases and J 7 bases, with 10 bases left between them. The CDR3: CASSFSGLNEQFF. The CDR3 DNA reads TGCGCCAGCAGCTTTTCAGGACTAAATGAGCAGTTCTTC.

This clone was found once. The rearrangement links TRBV5-1 to TRBJ2-1; 7 bases match TRBD2. The germline V gene encodes CDR1 SGHRS and CDR2 YFSETQ. V lost 2 bases to trimming and J lost 3 bases; unmatched junction nucleotides: 2. This CDR3 spans 14 amino acids. CDR3 in DNA: TGCGCCAGCAGCTTAGGCGGGAGCTACAATGAGCAGTTCTTC. This gives the protein CASSLGGSYNEQFF.

V and J are TRBV30 and TRBJ2-7; TRBD1 is a possible D gene (5 bases). The CDR3 covers 12 residues. V shed 3 bases and J shed 2 bases, with 8 bases lying between them. CDR1 and CDR2 (germline): GTSNPN, SVGIG (reference sequence). In DNA form, the CDR3 reads TGTGCCTGGAGGCCGACAGCCTACGAGCAGTACGTC. This translates into CAWRPTAYEQYV.

The rearrangement joins TRBV6-5 to TRBJ2-1; 8 bases align to TRBD2. J was trimmed by 9 bases and V by 7 bases; bases with no gene match: 14. Germline V lookup: CDR1 MNHEY, CDR2 SVGAGI. The CDR3 runs to 15 residues. This CDR3 is CASNLPGLEGSEQFF. The CDR3 nucleotides are TGTGCCAGCAACCTACCGGGACTAGAAGGTAGTGAGCAGTTCTTC.

This sequence joins TRBV6-4 and TRBJ1-5; TRBD1 agrees at 8 bases. Germline V gene sequence: CDR1 MRHNA, CDR2 SNTAGT. CDR3 size: 15 residues. Trimming took 0 bases from V and 2 from J; bases not matched to a gene: 0. CDR3 in amino acids: CASSDSTGGNQPQHF. CDR3 bases: TGTGCCAGCAGTGACTCGACAGGGGGCAATCAGCCCCAGCATTTT.

The genes are TRBV5-4 and TRBJ1-2; TRBD1 might be the D (5 bases). Trimming pared 3 bases from V and 5 bases from J, leaving 11 bases between. The germline CDR1 and CDR2 sequences are SGHNT and YYREEE (reference sequence). This CDR3 is built from 13 residues. As DNA, the CDR3 is TGTGCCAGCAGCTCCGGGGCGGGGTATGGCTACACCTTC. Residues: CASSSGAGYGYTF.

V usage is TRBV15 and J usage is TRBJ1-5, with 7 bases aligning to TRBD1. Germline CDR1 is LNHNV and CDR2 is YYDKDF (reference sequence). Unmatched junction bases numbered 6, after V lost 5 bases and J lost 5 bases. The CDR3 loop spans 14 amino acids. The CDR3 DNA reads TGTGCCACCAGCTTGGACAGGTTGGATCAGCCCCAGCATTTT. This translates into CATSLDRLDQPQHF.

The V call is TRBV5-4, the J call TRBJ1-3; possible D gene TRBD1, 5 bases. CDR1 and CDR2 from the germline V gene are SGHNT and YYREEE (reference sequence). The CDR3 sequence is 18 residues long. Trimming left V 2 bases short and J 0 bases short, with 18 bases between. The CDR3 coding sequence is TGTGCCAGCAGCTTACCCCGCGGGGGTGCAAGCTCTGGAAACACCATATATTTT. The encoded protein is CASSLPRGGASSGNTIYF.